One sample yielded the 29 T cell receptor beta chains listed below, sequenced in a study of shared clonotypes between healthy human individuals. In the naive CD8 group, cells lacked CD45RO and were positively selected for CCR7, so terminally differentiated effector memory CD45RA+ cells were left out. Method: immunoSEQ multiplex PCR; TCRdb's copy keeps in-frame clones and lacks some. The sample has some 1,900,000 clones, roughly 95% seen once. What was sequenced was naive CD8+ T cells sorted from blood. Receptors were obtained from a man aged 18-30 years in good health.

As regards this clone: This sample includes further DNA sequences coding for the same CDR3. The genes are TRBV7-9 and TRBJ2-7; no clear D gene. The CDR3 totals 13 residues. Germline values: CDR1 SEHNR, CDR2 FQNEAQ (reference sequence). Trimming removed 0 bases at V and 4 bases at J, with 7 bases between. The CDR3 nucleotides are TGTGCCAGCAGCTTAGCGGGCACTTACGAGCAGTACTTC. It encodes CASSLAGTYEQYF.

This clone was observed once. This sequence joins TRBV7-9 and TRBJ2-1, with D possibly TRBD2 on 6 matching bases. The CDR3 loop spans 15 amino acids. V gave up 0 bases and J gave up 7 bases, with 13 bases separating them. CDR1 is SEHNR, CDR2 FQNEAQ, per germline (reference sequence). The CDR3 sequence is CASSLAGGSVNEQFF. In nucleotides, the CDR3 is TGTGCCAGCAGCTTAGCGGGGGGTTCAGTAAATGAGCAGTTCTTC.

A note on this clone: Different DNA sequences within this sample yield the same CDR3. V gene TRBV9 combines with J gene TRBJ1-3, with TRBD1 as a possible D gene (5 bases). The CDR3 covers 15 residues. Germline V gene sequence: CDR1 SGDLS, CDR2 YYNGEE. V dropped 0 bases and J dropped 0 bases, with 7 bases sitting between them. CDR3 in DNA: TGTGCCAGCAGCGTAGGGGGGAGCTCTGGAAACACCATATATTTT. Translated, it gives CASSVGGSSGNTIYF.

The chain has TRBV6-1 and TRBJ1-1; no reliable D call. This CDR3 has 14 amino acids. CDR1 and CDR2 (germline): MNHNS, SASEGT. V lost 4 bases to trimming and J lost 3 bases, with 12 bases between them. The chain's CDR3 is CASSVEGVYTEAFF. For the CDR3, the DNA is TGTGCCAGCAGTGTGGAGGGAGTGTACACTGAAGCTTTCTTT.

The genes are TRBV5-4 and TRBJ2-3; 9 nucleotides align to TRBD1. V gave up 10 bases and J gave up 6 bases; unmatched junction bases: 12. Germline V gives CDR1 SGHNT, CDR2 YYREEE (reference sequence). The CDR3 is made up of 14 amino acids. CDR3 nucleotide sequence: TGTGCCGGGAAGGACAGGGGTAATTCCGATACGCAGTATTTT. It specifies CAGKDRGNSDTQYF.

The rearrangement uses TRBV5-6 and TRBJ2-7; a weak D match, TRBD2 (5 bases). The CDR3 extends over 13 amino acids. The germline V and J ends were trimmed by 2 bases and 5 bases, with 11 bases remaining between them. Germline V gives CDR1 SGHDT, CDR2 YYEEEE. The CDR3 coding sequence is TGTGCCAGCAGCTTTCGGGGTGCCCACGAGCAGTACTTC. It yields the protein CASSFRGAHEQYF.

CDR3 in amino acids: CASSYAGAEQYF. CDR3 bases: TGTGCCAGCAGTTACGCGGGGGCCGAGCAGTACTTC. The chain employs TRBV6-5 and TRBJ2-7, with TRBD2 as a possible D gene (7 bases). The CDR3 contains 12 residues. The V gene lost 2 bases and the J gene lost 6 bases, with 8 bases spanning the gap. Looked up from germline, CDR1 is MNHEY and CDR2 is SVGAGI.

Written as DNA, the CDR3 is TGCGCCAGCAGTGCCCCTTCCTACGAGCAGTACTTC. It encodes CASSAPSYEQYF. The chain links TRBV10-2 to TRBJ2-7; no definite D call. Deletions cut 4 bases from V and 1 base from J, with 5 bases between. The germline V gene encodes CDR1 WSHSY and CDR2 SAAADI. The CDR3 runs 12 residues.

In the case of this clone: Other DNA sequences from this sample encode an identical CDR3 as well. The chain joins TRBV30 to TRBJ2-2; tentative D call: TRBD2 (5 bases). V lost 0 bases and J lost 2, with 7 bases in between. CDR3 length: 14 residues. Per germline, CDR1 GTSNPN and CDR2 SVGIG (reference sequence). CDR3 DNA sequence: TGTGCCTGGAGTGTAGAGGGAAACACCGGGGAGCTGTTTTTT. It is translated as CAWSVEGNTGELFF.

The rearrangement joins TRBV27 to TRBJ2-3; D is unclear. V lost 2 bases, J lost 1 base, and 7 bases lay in between. The CDR3 is 14 amino acids. CDR1 is MNHEY and CDR2 is SMNVEV in the germline V gene (reference sequence). CDR3 sequence (DNA): TGTGCCAGCAGTTTAATCCAGGGCACAGATACGCAGTATTTT. Its protein product is CASSLIQGTDTQYF.

In its sample, this clone was seen once. The chain links TRBV6-5 to TRBJ2-5; perhaps TRBD2 as D (5 bases). The germline V gene has CDR1 MNHEY and CDR2 SVGAGI. The V and J ends lost 0 bases and 5 bases respectively, with 16 bases between them. The CDR3 runs to 16 residues. The chain's CDR3 is CASSYSSLSRRETQYF. The CDR3, as DNA: TGTGCCAGCAGTTACTCCAGTCTGTCAAGGAGGGAGACCCAGTACTTC.

V is TRBV15 and J is TRBJ1-4; D is uncertain. The V gene's germline CDR1 is LNHNV and CDR2 YYDKDF (reference sequence). V gave up 3 bases and J gave up 5 bases, with 13 bases separating them. The CDR3 contains 15 residues. In nucleotides, the CDR3 is TGTGCCACCAGCAGTGTAGGCGGGGTCAATGAAAAACTGTTTTTT. Translating gives CATSSVGGVNEKLFF.

The V gene is TRBV10-1, the J gene TRBJ2-3; D remains ambiguous. The CDR3 length is 16 residues. Trimming took off 4 bases at V and 0 bases at J, with 14 bases between the two ends. Germline CDR1 reads WNHNN; CDR2 reads SYGVQD (reference sequence). The CDR3 DNA reads TGCGCCAGCAGTGTTTTAAAGGGAATTAGCACAGATACGCAGTATTTT. Translation: CASSVLKGISTDTQYF.

As concerns this clone: At one end, the junction sequence differs from germline, possibly due to a read error. J is TRBJ2-1 and V is TRBV6-5; 7 bases match TRBD2. This CDR3 is 13 amino acids long. Germline V gene data show CDR1 as MNHEY and CDR2 as SVGAGI. The CDR3 is CASSIAGSNQQFF. DNA of the CDR3: TGTGCCAGCAGTATAGCGGGCTCCAATCAGCAGTTCTTC.

Concerning this clone: Additional DNA sequences in this sample encode the identical CDR3. The rearrangement joins TRBV9 to TRBJ2-1; 7 nucleotides align to TRBD1. CDR3 length: 15 residues. Germline V lookup: CDR1 SGDLS, CDR2 YYNGEE. The ends lost 0 bases at V and 4 bases at J; junction bases unmatched: 4. In nucleotides, the CDR3 is TGTGCCAGCAGCGTAGGGGGGACAGTTTACAATGAGCAGTTCTTC. Amino acid sequence: CASSVGGTVYNEQFF.

This clone was found once. The junction does not match germline at one end; this may be a read error. The genes are TRBV6-5 and TRBJ2-3, with D maybe TRBD2 (5 bases). CDR3 size: 12 residues. Germline V gene sequence: CDR1 MNHEY, CDR2 SVGAGI. The CDR3 DNA reads TGTGCCAGCAGTTACTCGGGAGATACGCGGTATTTT. This codes for CASSYSGDTRYF.

Notes on this clone: The sample holds other DNA sequences that translate to the same CDR3. The V and J genes are TRBV7-2 and TRBJ2-5, with 11 bases matching TRBD2. The CDR3 sequence is 15 residues long. V gave up 1 base and J gave up 5 bases; unmatched junction bases: 3. Germline loops: CDR1 SGHTA, CDR2 FQGNSA. This chain's CDR3 is CASSLGVAGGETQYF. In DNA form, the CDR3 reads TGTGCCAGCAGCTTAGGGGTAGCGGGAGGGGAGACCCAGTACTTC. Supplemented by reference TRBV7-2 and TRBJ2-5, the full variable domain reads GAGVSQSPSNKVTEKGKDVELRCDPISGHTALYWYRQSLGQGLEFLIYFQGNSAPDKSGLPSDRFSAERTGGSVSTLTIQRTQQEDSAVYLCASSLGVAGGETQYFGPGTRLLVL.

The V and J genes are TRBV2 and TRBJ1-4; 7 bases are shared with TRBD1. Germline CDR1 SNHLY, CDR2 FYNNEI. This CDR3 comprises 16 residues. The J segment lost 8 bases and the V segment lost 5 bases, leaving 14 bases of the junction unmatched. This CDR3 reads CASSKDRRYGYEKLFF. The CDR3 DNA reads TGTGCCAGCAGTAAGGACAGGCGGTATGGTTACGAAAAACTGTTTTTT.

Regarding this clone: Other DNA sequences within the sample encode an identical CDR3. The chain uses TRBV5-6 and TRBJ2-5; D is uncertain. Per germline, CDR1 SGHDT and CDR2 YYEEEE. The germline V and J ends were trimmed by 0 bases and 5 bases, with 8 bases remaining between them. This CDR3 comprises 13 residues. The CDR3 loop reads CASSLGSAETQYF. The CDR3 nucleotides read TGTGCCAGCAGCTTGGGTTCGGCGGAGACCCAGTACTTC.

Notes on this clone: Distinct nucleotide sequences in the sample also encode this CDR3. The chain couples TRBV27 to TRBJ1-1, with D perhaps matching TRBD1 (6 bases). Trimming cost V 6 bases and J 1 base, with 12 bases left between them. Germline V gene lookup returns CDR1 MNHEY and CDR2 SMNVEV (reference sequence). This CDR3 region has 14 residues. The CDR3 bases are TGTGCCAGCAGCCTGACAGGAGCGAACACTGAAGCTTTCTTT. It specifies CASSLTGANTEAFF.

This chain connects TRBV6-6 to TRBJ2-5, with TRBD1 matching 9 bases. Germline loops: CDR1 MNHNY, CDR2 SVGAGI (reference sequence). V was clipped by 2 bases and J by 2 bases; unmatched bases: 3. The CDR3 is 15 amino acids. The CDR3 DNA reads as TGTGCCAGCAGTTACCCGGACAGGGGACAAGAGACCCAGTACTTC. It is translated as CASSYPDRGQETQYF.

The chain has TRBV6-5 and TRBJ2-3; 9 bases align to TRBD2. V gave up 7 bases and J gave up 5 bases; unmatched junction bases: 10. This CDR3 region has 15 residues. CDR1 and CDR2 (germline): MNHEY, SVGAGI. CDR3 loop: CASKPIAGAQDTQYF. Here the CDR3 DNA reads TGTGCCAGCAAGCCTATAGCGGGAGCCCAAGATACGCAGTATTTT.

The CDR3 bases are TGTGCCAGCAGTGAATTTGTCTGGACGGGGGCAGGGGGAAATTCACCCCTCCACTTT. It translates to CASSEFVWTGAGGNSPLHF. The chain carries TRBV6-1 and TRBJ1-6; 7 nucleotides agree with TRBD1. Germline loops: CDR1 MNHNS, CDR2 SASEGT. Trimming removed 2 bases from V and 7 bases from J; junction bases left unmatched: 17. The CDR3 is made up of 19 amino acids.

The rearrangement uses TRBV28 and TRBJ1-2, with TRBD1 identical over 11 bases. This CDR3 is 14 amino acids long. V dropped 7 bases and J dropped 4; count of bases not matched to a gene: 5. Germline loops: CDR1 MDHEN, CDR2 SYDVKM. The CDR3, as DNA: TGTGCCAGCACTGATGGGACAGGGGGCTATGGCTACACCTTC. Translated: CASTDGTGGYGYTF.

This clone was detected only a few times. This same CDR3 is encoded by further DNA sequences in the sample. The J gene is TRBJ1-6, the V gene TRBV9, with unresolved D. The CDR3 covers 15 residues. CDR1 is SGDLS, CDR2 YYNGEE, per germline. V dropped 4 bases and J dropped 7 bases, with 15 bases sitting between them. The CDR3 protein is CASSPTQGPNSPLHF. The CDR3 coding sequence is TGTGCCAGCAGCCCCACTCAAGGGCCCAATTCACCCCTCCACTTT.

The chain uses TRBV29-1 and TRBJ2-7, with unresolved D. Per the germline V gene, CDR1 is SQVTM and CDR2 is ANQGSEA. CDR3 length: 12 amino acids. Deletions cut 4 bases from V and 1 base from J, with 8 bases between. CDR3 amino acids: CSVVGGSYEQYF. CDR3 bases: TGCAGCGTTGTTGGCGGATCCTACGAGCAGTACTTC.

J is TRBJ2-7 and V is TRBV10-3; 8 bases agree with TRBD2. The V gene end was trimmed by 6 bases and the J gene end by 6 bases; junction bases not matched to a gene: 7. The CDR3 totals 13 residues. The germline V gene encodes CDR1 ENHRY and CDR2 SYGVKD. Here the CDR3 reads CAIRSGSTSEQYF. The CDR3 DNA reads TGTGCCATCAGGAGCGGGAGCACCTCCGAGCAGTACTTC.

The J gene is TRBJ2-1, the V gene TRBV27; TRBD1 matches at 9 bases. The germline V gene has CDR1 MNHEY and CDR2 SMNVEV (reference sequence). V shed 6 bases, J shed 4 bases, and the junction held 10 bases outside the gene matches. The CDR3 runs 16 residues. DNA of the CDR3: TGTGCCAGCAGCCCAGGGCCGGGACAGGGATACAATGAGCAGTTCTTC. Translated, it gives CASSPGPGQGYNEQFF.

As concerns this clone: The sample contains more than one DNA sequence encoding this CDR3. This chain joins TRBV2 and TRBJ2-1; D call uncertain. There are 16 residues in the CDR3. V was pared by 2 bases and J by 0 bases, with 11 bases between. Per germline, CDR1 SNHLY and CDR2 FYNNEI. The CDR3 loop is CASSESSGSSYNEQFF. DNA for the CDR3: TGTGCCAGCAGTGAAAGTTCAGGAAGCTCCTACAATGAGCAGTTCTTC. The full variable domain, rest sourced from reference TRBV2 and TRBJ2-1, is EPEVTQTPSHQVTQMGQEVILRCVPISNHLYFYWYRQILGQKVEFLVSFYNNEISEKSEIFDDQFSVERPDGSNFTLKIRSTKLEDSAMYFCASSESSGSSYNEQFFGPGTRLTVL.